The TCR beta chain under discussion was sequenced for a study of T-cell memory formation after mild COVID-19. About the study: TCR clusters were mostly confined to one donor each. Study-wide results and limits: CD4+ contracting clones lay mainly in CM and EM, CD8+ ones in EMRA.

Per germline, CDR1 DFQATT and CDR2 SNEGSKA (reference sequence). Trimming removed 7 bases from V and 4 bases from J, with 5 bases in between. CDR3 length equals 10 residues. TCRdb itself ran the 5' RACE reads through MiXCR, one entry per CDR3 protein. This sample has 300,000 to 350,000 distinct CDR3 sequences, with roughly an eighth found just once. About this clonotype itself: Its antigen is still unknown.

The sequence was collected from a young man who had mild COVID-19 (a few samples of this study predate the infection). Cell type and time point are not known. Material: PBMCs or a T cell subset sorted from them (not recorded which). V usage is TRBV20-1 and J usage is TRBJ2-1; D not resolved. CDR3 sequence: CSGLYNEQFF. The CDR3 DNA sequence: TGCAGTGGTTTATACAATGAGCAGTTCTTC.